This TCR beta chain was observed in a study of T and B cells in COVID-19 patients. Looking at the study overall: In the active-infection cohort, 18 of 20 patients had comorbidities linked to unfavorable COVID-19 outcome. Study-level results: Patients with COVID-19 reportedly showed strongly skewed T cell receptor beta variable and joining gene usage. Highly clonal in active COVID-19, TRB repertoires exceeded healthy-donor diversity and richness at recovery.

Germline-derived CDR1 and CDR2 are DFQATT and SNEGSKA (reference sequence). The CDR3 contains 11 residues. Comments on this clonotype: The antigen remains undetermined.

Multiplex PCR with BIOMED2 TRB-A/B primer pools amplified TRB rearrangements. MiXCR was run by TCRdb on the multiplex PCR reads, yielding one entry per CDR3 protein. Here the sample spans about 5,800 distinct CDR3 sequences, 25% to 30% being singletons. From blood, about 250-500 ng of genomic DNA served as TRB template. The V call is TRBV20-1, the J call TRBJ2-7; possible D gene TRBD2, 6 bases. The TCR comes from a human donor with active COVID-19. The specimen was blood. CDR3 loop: CRVGSGHEQYF. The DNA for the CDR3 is TGCAGGGTCGGGAGTGGCCACGAGCAGTACTTC.